This T cell receptor (beta chain) was sequenced during a study of shared clonotypes between healthy human individuals. The naive CD8 subset, CD45RO-negative cells positively selected for CCR7, excluded terminally differentiated effector memory CD45RA+ cells. The CDR3 is made up of 18 amino acids. V shed 6 bases, J shed 6 bases, and the junction held 15 bases outside the gene matches. Germline V gives CDR1 SGHAT, CDR2 FQNNGV. This clone came up once. Investigators spread the genomic DNA of each subset evenly over several immunoSEQ plates. Assay used: immunoSEQ multiplex PCR; TCRdb lists only in-frame clones, some missing. The sample shows about 2.1 million clones, over 85% of them seen only once.

Sequencing used naive CD8+ T cells from PBMCs. This clonotype originated in a man aged 18 to 30 in good health. Some clones in this sample may be carry-over from other donors' samples. This chain uses TRBV11-2 with TRBJ2-2, with TRBD1 identical over 11 bases. The CDR3 sequence is CASSFRTGGAFLSGELFF. CDR3 DNA sequence: TGTGCCAGCAGTTTTCGGACAGGGGGCGCGTTCCTGTCCGGGGAGCTGTTTTTT.